Listed here are 8 T cell receptor beta chains from one sample, sequenced in a study of T-cell reconstitution after alpha-beta-depleted transplantation in children. Construction of the TCRbeta library involved unique molecular identifiers. In TCRdb, the PCR reads were re-called with MiXCR into one record per CDR3 protein. The sample lists 90,000 to 100,000 distinct CDR3 sequences; more than 20% were seen once. The sample here was PBMCs, taken before TCRalphabeta/CD19-depleted stem cell transplant. These receptors all stem from a boy aged 2-15 years with acute lymphoblastic leukemia, due to receive a stem cell transplant.

This chain connects TRBV20-1 to TRBJ1-4; D perhaps matches TRBD1 (6 bases). Germline V gene lookup returns CDR1 DFQATT and CDR2 SNEGSKA (reference sequence). CDR3 length: 13 amino acids. The V gene lost 6 bases and the J gene lost 11 bases, with 19 bases spanning the gap. The CDR3 DNA reads as TGCAGTGCCATCGGCCCAGCGGGGGCTAAACTGTTTTTT. As protein: CSAIGPAGAKLFF.

This clonotype was seen only a few times. This chain links TRBV10-3 with TRBJ2-1; TRBD2 matches 9 bases. The CDR3 extends over 15 amino acids. CDR1 is ENHRY, CDR2 SYGVKD, per germline. V was clipped by 8 bases and J by 4 bases; unmatched bases: 9. CDR3 DNA: TGTGCCATCTCGACTAGCGGAGCCGGTTACAATGAGCAGTTCTTC. Its translation: CAISTSGAGYNEQFF.

CDR3 amino acids: CSVPGQGAFGELFF. CDR3 DNA: TGCAGCGTTCCGGGACAGGGGGCGTTCGGGGAGCTGTTTTTT. The chain joins TRBV29-1 to TRBJ2-2; 12 bases are a match to TRBD1. The CDR3 sequence is 14 residues long. V dropped 5 bases and J dropped 7; count of bases not matched to a gene: 5. Germline CDR1 SQVTM, CDR2 ANQGSEA.

This chain connects TRBV5-1 to TRBJ2-5; perhaps TRBD1 as D (6 bases). Trimming pared 2 bases from V and 6 bases from J, leaving 17 bases between. This CDR3 region has 15 residues. Germline CDR1 is SGHRS and CDR2 is YFSETQ. The CDR3 region has the DNA TGCGCCAGCAGCTTATCGGACAGCCCGGGGAAGACCCAGTACTTC. Translation: CASSLSDSPGKTQYF.

This clonotype was seen many times. This chain links TRBV5-1 with TRBJ2-7; TRBD1 aligns across 7 bases. Germline trimming cut 4 bases from V and 4 bases from J; bases unmatched to any gene: 11. Germline values: CDR1 SGHRS, CDR2 YFSETQ. This CDR3 contains 15 residues. CDR3 in amino acids: CASSPDLTGKYEQYF. CDR3 in DNA: TGCGCCAGCAGCCCCGACCTGACAGGGAAATACGAGCAGTACTTC.

This chain links TRBV5-1 with TRBJ1-1; D remains unclear. The CDR3 has 16 amino acids. The V gene's germline CDR1 is SGHRS and CDR2 YFSETQ. V was pared by 0 bases and J by 0 bases, with 12 bases between. As DNA, the CDR3 is TGCGCCAGCAGCTTGGCCCCAGCAGTAATGAACACTGAAGCTTTCTTT. It is translated as CASSLAPAVMNTEAFF.

This clonotype has more than one count but fewer than ten. CDR3 sequence reads: CASSLVADPGANVLTF. CDR3 DNA: TGCGCCAGCAGCTTGGTGGCAGATCCCGGGGCCAACGTCCTGACTTTC. The V call is TRBV5-1, the J call TRBJ2-6; no definite D call. V lost 0 bases to trimming and J lost 4 bases, with 11 bases between them. The CDR3 totals 16 residues. Germline CDR1 reads SGHRS; CDR2 reads YFSETQ.

This clonotype was observed a handful of times. The chain joins TRBV10-3 to TRBJ2-2, with 11 bases matching TRBD2. Germline V CDR1 and CDR2: ENHRY, SYGVKD. V lost 4 bases and J lost 5; bases outside the gene matches: 12. The CDR3 contains 18 residues. The CDR3 DNA is TGTGCCATCAGTGGTGGCTTTGGGACTAGCGGAGGTACCGGGGAGCTGTTTTTT. Protein sequence: CAISGGFGTSGGTGELFF.